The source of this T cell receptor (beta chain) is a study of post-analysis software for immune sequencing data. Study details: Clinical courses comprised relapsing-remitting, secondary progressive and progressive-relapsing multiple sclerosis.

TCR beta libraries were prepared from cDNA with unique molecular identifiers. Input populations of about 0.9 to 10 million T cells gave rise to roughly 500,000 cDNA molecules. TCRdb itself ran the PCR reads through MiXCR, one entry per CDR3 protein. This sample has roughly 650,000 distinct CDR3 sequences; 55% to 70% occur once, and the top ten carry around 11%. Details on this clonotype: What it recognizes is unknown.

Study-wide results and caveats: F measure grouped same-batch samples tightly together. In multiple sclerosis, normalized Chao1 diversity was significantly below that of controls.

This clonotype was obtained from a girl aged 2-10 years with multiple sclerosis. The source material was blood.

The chain's CDR3 is CASSYSPLYEQYF. For the CDR3, the DNA is TGTGCCAGCAGTTACAGTCCCCTCTACGAGCAGTACTTC. The genes are TRBV6-2 or TRBV6-3 and TRBJ2-7; no definite D call. This CDR3 is built from 13 residues. Looked up from germline, CDR1 is MNHEY and CDR2 is SVGEGT. The V end was cut by 2 bases, the J end by 3 bases, with 8 bases between.